The rows below give T cell receptor beta chains drawn from one sample of a study of early T cells in non-severe SARS-CoV-2 infection. One entry per CDR3 protein results from TCRdb running MiXCR on the 5' RACE reads. Of about 49,000 distinct CDR3 sequences listed, about 4.6% were seen once; the top ten hold 5% to 7.5%. Input material: whole blood. The receptors derive from an adult who was a healthcare worker with PCR-confirmed SARS-CoV-2 infection or an uninfected control (not recorded which). Each CDR3 is given without its conserved first and last residue. Each record gives: V gene, J gene, CDR3 protein.

TRBV6-5	TRBJ2-2	ASSYSGRAYSGELF
TRBV7-8	TRBJ1-3	ASSFSPSGNTIY
TRBV7-2	TRBJ1-4	ASSPAGRLGEKLF
TRBV10-3	TRBJ2-2	AISEFSGDNTGELF
TRBV20-1	TRBJ1-2	SARDYRGSQVGYT
TRBV20-1	TRBJ2-3	SARDQLAGMTDTQY
TRBV20-1	TRBJ2-7	SARDGGTGHEQY
TRBV10-1	TRBJ1-1	ASSSGGKLTEAF
TRBV6-2/TRBV6-3	TRBJ2-1	ASSTTSLSYNEQF
TRBV29-1	TRBJ1-3	SVEGDRGAGNTIY
TRBV6-2/TRBV6-3	TRBJ1-1	ASSSGQVSEAF
TRBV7-3	TRBJ2-2	ASSPGGQALELF
TRBV12-3/TRBV12-4	TRBJ1-2	ASSVGANYGYT
TRBV5-1	TRBJ1-1	ASSLASGGTEAF
TRBV25-1	TRBJ1-2	ASSISSFGGYT
TRBV7-3	TRBJ1-2	ASSPGAGSNYGYT
TRBV20-1	TRBJ2-5	SARTGVTETQY
TRBV19	TRBJ2-7	ASSSGPFNEQY
TRBV6-5	TRBJ2-7	ALRASEQY
TRBV24-1	TRBJ2-5	ATSDPLAQETQY
TRBV20-1	TRBJ2-3	SAPKVRGPTDTQY
TRBV7-3	TRBJ1-3	ASSPGTAGNTIY
TRBV7-3	TRBJ2-1	ASSPFPSGGEQF
TRBV2	TRBJ1-2	ASRVPGLSGGYT
TRBV5-1	TRBJ2-1	ASSPYGLAGGDASGQF
TRBV29-1	TRBJ1-1	SVVGQGAGNTEAF
TRBV12-3/TRBV12-4	TRBJ2-3	ASSFSGTSEWDTQY
TRBV27	TRBJ1-5	ASSLGQGYSNQPQH
TRBV5-1	TRBJ1-3	ASSRGQAISGNTIY
TRBV6-1	TRBJ2-2	ASSLPSSGTGELF
TRBV7-3	TRBJ2-7	ASSLNGPGDYEQY
TRBV4-1	TRBJ2-7	ASSQDRTSGYEQY
TRBV3-1	TRBJ2-3	ASSQSSDTQY
TRBV5-1	TRBJ2-1	ASSPNPTSGSPNEQF
TRBV24-1	TRBJ2-3	ATSDLRGNTDTQY
TRBV5-1	TRBJ2-1	ASSSGQYNEQF
TRBV12-5	TRBJ1-1	ASGTGPSWDTEAF
TRBV11-2	TRBJ2-7	ASSSRTGAPTGQY
TRBV18	TRBJ1-2	ASSEGTDYGYT
TRBV13	TRBJ1-1	ASSSRDRGQAF
TRBV27	TRBJ1-6	ASSLQGINSPLH
TRBV14	TRBJ2-3	ASSRRPSGVVTDTQY
TRBV9	TRBJ2-2	ASSNQGAGTGELF
TRBV11-2	TRBJ1-1	ASTRQGILEKAF
TRBV30	TRBJ2-7	ACRQGLAGDEQY
TRBV27	TRBJ1-6	ASSSTKSGQFNSPLH
TRBV7-9	TRBJ2-3	ASSLAGSETDTQY
TRBV6-2/TRBV6-3	TRBJ2-5	ASSRLTGKGKTQY
TRBV7-9	TRBJ2-1	ASSSRVVSYNEQF
TRBV5-1	TRBJ2-3	ASSLNGRAVTDTQY
TRBV27	TRBJ2-7	ASSLSPGTYEQY
TRBV2	TRBJ1-1	ASRRENTEAF
TRBV30	TRBJ1-3	AWSVFGNTIY
TRBV29-1	TRBJ2-1	SVDRSSYNEQF
TRBV30	TRBJ2-7	AWSSDRDGRYEQY
TRBV14	TRBJ1-1	ASRQSGWTEVF